A single sample is the source of the 30 T cell receptor beta chains below, sequenced in a study of vaccination and CD4 T cells after COVID-19. These receptors' targets are unknown. Sequenced with the Oncomine TCR Beta short-read assay was DNA taken from cultured CD4+ T cells. TCRdb re-called the PCR reads through MiXCR, storing one row per CDR3 protein. The top ten hold roughly 14% of the sample, which has approximately 21,000 distinct CDR3 sequences, around 60% seen once. Documented treatment: roughly 11-day PBMC culture with coronavirus spike peptide pools or control peptides (ViraFEST assay). Sequencing was performed on CD4+ T cells from blood, cultured in vitro, taken after SARS-CoV-2 vaccination. The receptors shown here come from a human donor who received a COVID-19 vaccine.

Points on this clonotype: A read error may produce the germline difference seen at one junction end. The chain is built from TRBV11-2 and TRBJ2-7; 8 nucleotides match TRBD2. The CDR3 runs to 16 residues. Germline V gene lookup returns CDR1 SGHAT and CDR2 FQNNGV. CDR3 nucleotide sequence: TGCGCCAGCAGCGGAGAGGGGGGGCGGGAGGCGTACGAGCAGTACTTC. Its translation: CASSGEGGREAYEQYF.

The chain joins TRBV7-8 to TRBJ1-5; D not resolved. The germline CDR1 and CDR2 sequences are SGHVS and FQNEAQ. The CDR3 runs to 14 residues. V dropped 10 bases and J dropped 4 bases, with 17 bases sitting between them. The CDR3 reads CATGNAVRNQPQHF. In DNA form, the CDR3 reads TGTGCCACCGGGAATGCGGTACGGAATCAGCCCCAGCATTTT.

This sequence joins TRBV19 and TRBJ2-5; 12 bases agree with TRBD2. Germline loops: CDR1 LNHDA, CDR2 SQIVND (reference sequence). This CDR3 comprises 16 residues. The junction had 4 bases not matched to a gene; V was cut back by 4 bases and J by 1 base. The CDR3 DNA reads as TGTGCCAGTAGTAGGACTAGCGGGGCGTCCCAAGAGACCCAGTACTTC. It codes for CASSRTSGASQETQYF. The variable domain in full, completed from reference TRBV19 and TRBJ2-5, reads DGGITQSPKYLFRKEGQNVTLSCEQNLNHDAMYWYRQDPGQGLRLIYYSQIVNDFQKGDIAEGYSVSREKKESFPLTVTSAQKNPTAFYLCASSRTSGASQETQYFGPGTRLLVL.

This clonotype occurred a few times. This chain links TRBV7-8 with TRBJ1-4, with D unresolved. This CDR3 has 15 amino acids. Germline V gene sequence: CDR1 SGHVS, CDR2 FQNEAQ. Trimming stripped 1 base from V and 8 bases from J, with 14 bases between. Here the CDR3 reads CASSLGGMVREKLFF. CDR3 nucleotides: TGTGCCAGCAGCTTAGGGGGAATGGTACGGGAAAAACTGTTTTTT.

This clonotype was seen a few times. The rearrangement uses TRBV4-1 and TRBJ1-5, with TRBD1 matching over 7 bases. The J segment lost 4 bases and the V segment lost 3 bases, leaving 9 bases of the junction unmatched. Germline loops: CDR1 MGHRA, CDR2 YSYEKL. The CDR3 is made up of 16 amino acids. CDR3 amino acids: CASSQTVGGRNQPQHF. The CDR3 DNA follows: TGCGCCAGCAGCCAGACAGTAGGGGGCCGAAATCAGCCCCAGCATTTT.

This chain links TRBV6-5 with TRBJ2-7; 10 bases align to TRBD2. CDR3 length: 14 residues. Per the germline V gene, CDR1 is MNHEY and CDR2 is SVGAGI. Trimming at V came to 2 bases and at J to 3 bases, leaving 1 base not matched to a gene. This CDR3 is CASSYKRGGYEQYF. In nucleotides, the CDR3 is TGTGCCAGCAGTTACAAGCGGGGGGGCTACGAGCAGTACTTC.

Only a few counts were recorded for this clonotype. The chain recombines TRBV6-1 with TRBJ1-5, with TRBD1 matching 8 bases. The CDR3 length is 18 residues. V dropped 7 bases and J dropped 0; count of bases not matched to a gene: 14. Germline assignment: CDR1 MNHNS and CDR2 SASEGT. In nucleotides, the CDR3 is TGTGCCAGCACCCTATCGAGACAGGGGCCTTATAGCAATCAGCCCCAGCATTTT. Protein product: CASTLSRQGPYSNQPQHF.

This clonotype was recorded a few times. J is TRBJ2-3 and V is TRBV11-2; D is perhaps TRBD2 (5 bases). Germline loops: CDR1 SGHAT, CDR2 FQNNGV. V lost 4 bases and J lost 0, with 5 bases in between. CDR3 length: 13 residues. CDR3 nucleotides: TGTGCCAGCAGCTGGACTAGCACAGATACGCAGTATTTT. It codes for CASSWTSTDTQYF. The full variable domain, completed using reference TRBV11-2 and TRBJ2-3, is EAGVAQSPRYKIIEKRQSVAFWCNPISGHATLYWYQQILGQGPKLLIQFQNNGVVDDSQLPKDRFSAERLKGVDSTLKIQPAKLEDSAVYLCASSWTSTDTQYFGPGTRLTVL.

The genes are TRBV27 and TRBJ1-2; D might be TRBD1 (5 bases). V lost 5 bases to trimming and J lost 6 bases, with 16 bases between them. The CDR3 runs 14 residues. Per germline, CDR1 MNHEY and CDR2 SMNVEV (reference sequence). The CDR3 reads CASSLNRGSHGYTF. Here the CDR3 DNA reads TGTGCCAGCAGTCTCAACCGGGGCTCCCATGGCTACACCTTC.

V and J are TRBV28 and TRBJ2-1, with 7 bases that match TRBD2. Germline CDR1 is MDHEN and CDR2 is SYDVKM. V lost 6 bases to trimming and J lost 7 bases; unmatched junction nucleotides: 12. This CDR3 spans 15 amino acids. The CDR3 reads CASRASGPSENEQFF. The DNA of the CDR3 is TGTGCCAGCAGGGCTAGCGGCCCCTCCGAAAATGAGCAGTTCTTC. Complete variable domain (other parts from reference TRBV28 and TRBJ2-1): DVKVTQSSRYLVKRTGEKVFLECVQDMDHENMFWYRQDPGLGLRLIYFSYDVKMKEKGDIPEGYSVSREKKERFSLILESASTNQTSMYLCASRASGPSENEQFFGPGTRLTVL.

The rearrangement joins TRBV2 to TRBJ2-7; TRBD2 is a possible D gene (5 bases). The CDR3 sequence is 13 residues long. Germline V lookup: CDR1 SNHLY, CDR2 FYNNEI. The V gene lost 8 bases and the J gene lost 5 bases, with 16 bases spanning the gap. CDR3 protein: CASASSRRHEQYF. In DNA form, the CDR3 reads TGTGCCAGCGCCTCTTCCAGGAGGCACGAGCAGTACTTC.

This clonotype turned up a few times. The V gene is TRBV5-1, the J gene TRBJ2-5; 7 bases are shared with TRBD1. Germline CDR1 is SGHRS and CDR2 is YFSETQ. The CDR3 sequence is 16 residues long. V shed 4 bases and J 2 bases; nucleotides not matched to a gene: 11. The CDR3 sequence: CASSRTTGTVQETQYF. The CDR3 coding sequence is TGCGCCAGCAGCAGAACTACCGGGACAGTTCAAGAGACCCAGTACTTC.

The chain recombines TRBV6-5 with TRBJ2-2, with 9 bases identical to TRBD1. There are 16 residues in the CDR3. CDR1 is MNHEY and CDR2 is SVGAGI in the germline V gene. With V trimmed by 4 bases and J by 5 bases, 8 bases remained unmatched. The CDR3 sequence: CASSSKTGGWTGELFF. As DNA, the CDR3 is TGTGCCAGCAGTTCCAAGACAGGGGGATGGACCGGGGAGCTGTTTTTT.

The chain has TRBV20-1 and TRBJ1-5; the D is unclear. CDR3 size: 14 residues. Trimming removed 2 bases at V and 1 base at J, with 9 bases between. Germline lookup yields CDR1 DFQATT and CDR2 SNEGSKA (reference sequence). CDR3 DNA: TGCAGTGCTAGACCTGGAGGGAGCAATCAGCCCCAGCATTTT. Its protein product is CSARPGGSNQPQHF.

The V gene is TRBV20-1, the J gene TRBJ2-3, with 12 bases lining up with TRBD2. Germline V gene data show CDR1 as DFQATT and CDR2 as SNEGSKA (reference sequence). J gave up 0 bases and V 0 bases, and 7 bases lay outside the gene matches. The CDR3 runs 18 residues. This chain's CDR3 is CSARDRLAGGPSTDTQYF. The CDR3 DNA reads TGCAGTGCTAGAGATCGGCTAGCGGGGGGGCCGAGCACAGATACGCAGTATTTT.

The V gene is TRBV12-3 or TRBV12-4, the J gene TRBJ2-2; D gene unclear. The V and J ends lost 6 bases and 7 bases respectively, with 15 bases between them. This CDR3 is 14 amino acids long. This CDR3 reads CASRSTSGFGELFF. The CDR3 DNA follows: TGTGCCAGCAGATCAACCTCGGGTTTCGGGGAGCTGTTTTTT.

This chain uses TRBV10-3 with TRBJ1-2; 9 bases agree with TRBD1. Losses at the gene ends were 4 bases for V and 4 bases for J; bases not matched to a gene: 10. Germline CDR1 is ENHRY and CDR2 is SYGVKD. The CDR3 totals 16 residues. CDR3 protein: CAISASPGQGTYGYTF. The CDR3 coding sequence is TGTGCCATCAGTGCTTCGCCGGGACAGGGAACCTATGGCTACACCTTC.

The rearrangement uses TRBV6-2 or TRBV6-3 and TRBJ1-2; 10 nucleotides agree with TRBD1. V shed 3 bases, J shed 3 bases, and the junction held 4 bases outside the gene matches. The CDR3 is 15 residues long. Germline CDR1 reads MNHEY; CDR2 reads SVGEGT. CDR3 in DNA: TGTGCCAGCAGTTATCCCGGGACAGGGGACTATGGCTACACCTTC. It codes for CASSYPGTGDYGYTF.

The V gene is TRBV27, the J gene TRBJ2-3; D may be TRBD2 (5 bases). In germline, CDR1 is MNHEY, CDR2 SMNVEV (reference sequence). Trimming removed 6 bases at V and 0 bases at J, with 19 bases between. This CDR3 spans 17 amino acids. CDR3 DNA: TGTGCCAGCAGAACCAGGTTGGGAGCGTTTAGCACAGATACGCAGTATTTT. Its protein product is CASRTRLGAFSTDTQYF.

This clonotype was counted once. This rearrangement joins TRBV6-1 to TRBJ2-7; D is possibly TRBD2 (5 bases). V dropped 3 bases and J dropped 3 bases, with 21 bases sitting between them. This CDR3 has 17 amino acids. Germline V CDR1 and CDR2: MNHNS, SASEGT. This CDR3 reads CASSDNGFGVAGYEQYF. In DNA form, the CDR3 reads TGTGCCAGCAGTGATAACGGATTCGGGGTGGCGGGCTACGAGCAGTACTTC.

J is TRBJ2-3 and V is TRBV2, with D perhaps given as TRBD1 or TRBD2 (6 bases each). Trimming removed 7 bases from V and 6 bases from J, with 11 bases in between. Germline CDR1 SNHLY, CDR2 FYNNEI. CDR3 length: 12 amino acids. This CDR3 is CASKGEADTQYF. CDR3 bases: TGTGCCAGCAAGGGGGAGGCGGATACGCAGTATTTT.

This clonotype showed up just a few times. The chain couples TRBV20-1 to TRBJ1-6, with 10 bases identical to TRBD1. V lost 3 bases and J lost 7; bases outside the gene matches: 3. Germline V CDR1 and CDR2: DFQATT, SNEGSKA (reference sequence). This CDR3 comprises 14 residues. CDR3 loop: CSARRQGANSPLHF. Written as DNA, the CDR3 is TGCAGTGCTAGGAGACAGGGGGCGAATTCACCCCTCCACTTT.

This rearrangement joins TRBV11-2 to TRBJ1-6, with D tentatively TRBD1 (6 bases). Germline values: CDR1 SGHAT, CDR2 FQNNGV. V gave up 5 bases and J gave up 5 bases, with 13 bases separating them. The CDR3 covers 15 residues. The CDR3 reads CASSKGEVNNSPLHF. CDR3 DNA: TGTGCCAGCAGCAAGGGGGAAGTCAATAATTCACCCCTCCACTTT.

V and J are TRBV15 and TRBJ2-5; D remains ambiguous. Germline V gene sequence: CDR1 LNHNV, CDR2 YYDKDF (reference sequence). The V end lost 5 bases, the J end lost 3 bases, and 13 bases lay between the germline ends. The CDR3 contains 14 residues. The CDR3 DNA is TGTGCCACCAGCCGCCCGTGGAAAGAAGAGACCCAGTACTTC. Protein: CATSRPWKEETQYF.

V is TRBV7-9 and J is TRBJ2-5; TRBD2 aligns across 12 bases. J lost 5 bases, V lost 3 bases, and 10 bases had no gene match. Germline V CDR1 and CDR2: SEHNR, FQNEAQ (reference sequence). This CDR3 spans 17 amino acids. DNA of the CDR3: TGTGCCAGCAGCTTCGGGCCTAGCGGGGGGGCCGAGGAGACCCAGTACTTC. It is translated as CASSFGPSGGAEETQYF. The entire variable domain, with the rest obtained from reference TRBV7-9 and TRBJ2-5, is as follows: DTGVSQNPRHKITKRGQNVTFRCDPISEHNRLYWYRQTLGQGPEFLTYFQNEAQLEKSRLLSDRFSAERPKGSFSTLEIQRTEQGDSAMYLCASSFGPSGGAEETQYFGPGTRLLVL.

There are a few counts of this clonotype. CDR3 loop: CASSYSWTPDRPYEQYF. In DNA, the CDR3 is TGTGCCAGCAGTTACTCGTGGACCCCGGACCGGCCCTACGAGCAGTACTTC. The chain carries TRBV6-5 and TRBJ2-7, with D hard to call. Between the trimmed V and J ends, which lost 0 bases and 2 bases, there was a span of 17 bases. The CDR3 contains 17 residues. The germline V gene encodes CDR1 MNHEY and CDR2 SVGAGI.

J is TRBJ2-2 and V is TRBV5-4; a possible D gene is TRBD1 (5 bases). The germline gives CDR1 SGHNT, CDR2 YYREEE (reference sequence). This CDR3 spans 14 amino acids. V was shortened by 0 bases and J by 4 bases, with 7 bases between the two germline ends. The CDR3 loop reads CASSLVGRTGELFF. The CDR3 DNA sequence: TGTGCCAGCAGCTTGGTGGGGCGCACCGGGGAGCTGTTTTTT. Using reference TRBV5-4 and TRBJ2-2 for the parts outside the CDR3, the full variable domain is ETGVTQSPTHLIKTRGQQVTLRCSSQSGHNTVSWYQQALGQGPQFIFQYYREEENGRGNFPPRFSGLQFPNYSSELNVNALELDDSALYLCASSLVGRTGELFFGEGSRLTVL.

The J gene is TRBJ2-5, the V gene TRBV5-5, with 9 positions matching TRBD2. Germline loops: CDR1 SGHKS, CDR2 YYEKEE (reference sequence). The trim removed 4 bases at V and 4 bases at J, leaving 8 bases unmatched. This CDR3 contains 15 residues. The chain's CDR3 is CASSASGRGGETQYF. The CDR3 DNA reads TGTGCCAGCAGCGCCTCAGGGCGGGGGGGAGAGACCCAGTACTTC.

This clonotype was seen only a few times. V gene TRBV19 combines with J gene TRBJ1-2; D gene uncertain. Germline assignment: CDR1 LNHDA and CDR2 SQIVND (reference sequence). CDR3 length: 11 residues. Trimming took 6 bases from V and 1 from J, leaving 3 bases between them. The CDR3 nucleotides are TGTGCCAGTAGAGATAACTATGGCTACACCTTC. Amino acids: CASRDNYGYTF.

The rearrangement uses TRBV6-1 and TRBJ1-1; D is perhaps TRBD1 (5 bases). Germline CDR1 is MNHNS and CDR2 is SASEGT. CDR3 length equals 15 residues. V lost 4 bases, J lost 1 base, and 13 bases lay in between. In DNA, the CDR3 is TGTGCCAGCAGTGGGTTGGGGGGAGGGAACACTGAAGCTTTCTTT. It specifies CASSGLGGGNTEAFF.